A single sample is the source of the 23 T cell receptor beta chains below, sequenced in a study of OX40 agonist ivuxolimab in advanced cancers. Generated by immunoSEQ multiplex PCR, the TCRdb table keeps only in-frame clones and is missing some. The table records some 35,000 clones, more than 70% of them present only once. Source: CD4+ or CD8+ T cells sorted from blood, taken in a trial of the OX40 agonist ivuxolimab. Receptor source: an adult with an advanced solid tumor such as melanoma, head and neck, liver or kidney cancer.

The rearrangement joins TRBV29-1 to TRBJ1-1; D is possibly TRBD1 (6 bases). The CDR3 has 11 residues. CDR1 is SQVTM, CDR2 ANQGSEA, per germline. Trimming shortened V by 4 bases and J by 4 bases, and 7 bases separated the two germline ends. In nucleotides, the CDR3 is TGCAGCGTTGTGGGGGCCACTGAAGCTTTCTTT. It encodes CSVVGATEAFF. The full variable domain, completed using reference TRBV29-1 and TRBJ1-1, is SAVISQKPSRDICQRGTSLTIQCQVDSQVTMMFWYRQQPGQSLTLIATANQGSEATYESGFVIDKFPISRPNLTFSTLTVSNMSPEDSSIYLCSVVGATEAFFGQGTRLTVV.

The chain combines TRBV7-9 with TRBJ2-7; the D gene is possibly TRBD1 (6 bases). V shed 4 bases and J shed 0 bases, with 10 bases lying between them. Germline V lookup: CDR1 SEHNR, CDR2 FQNEAQ (reference sequence). There are 14 residues in the CDR3. CDR3 in amino acids: CASSSDRSSYEQYF. CDR3 DNA sequence: TGTGCCAGCAGCTCCGACAGGAGCTCCTACGAGCAGTACTTC.

This sequence joins TRBV30 and TRBJ2-7; 11 nucleotides match TRBD2. The CDR3 runs to 12 residues. Losses at the gene ends were 5 bases for V and 5 bases for J; bases not matched to a gene: 2. Germline CDR1 reads GTSNPN; CDR2 reads SVGIG (reference sequence). CDR3 DNA: TGTGCCTGGCAACTAGCGGGAGACGAGCAGTACTTC. This gives the protein CAWQLAGDEQYF.

The chain recombines TRBV9 with TRBJ2-3; D is perhaps TRBD2 (5 bases). Trimming shortened V by 0 bases and J by 0 bases, and 11 bases separated the two germline ends. This CDR3 has 16 residues. Germline CDR1 and CDR2: SGDLS and YYNGEE. The CDR3 region is CASSVGAGSSTDTQYF. For the CDR3, the DNA is TGTGCCAGCAGCGTAGGGGCGGGTTCTAGCACAGATACGCAGTATTTT.

V and J are TRBV14 and TRBJ2-5, with 8 bases fitting TRBD1. This CDR3 contains 12 residues. The germline V gene encodes CDR1 SGHDN and CDR2 FVKESK. With 4 bases clipped from V and 5 bases from J, the junction kept 0 bases outside the gene matches. The CDR3 reads CASSRDRETQYF. CDR3 DNA sequence: TGTGCCAGCAGCCGGGACAGGGAGACCCAGTACTTC.

The rearrangement uses TRBV4-1 and TRBJ1-5; no firm D call. V was cut by 0 bases and J by 6 bases, with 9 bases left in between. The germline CDR1 and CDR2 sequences are MGHRA and YSYEKL. The CDR3 has 14 amino acids. The CDR3 region is CASSQDGRGQPQHF. In DNA, the CDR3 is TGCGCCAGCAGCCAAGATGGGCGCGGTCAGCCCCAGCATTTT.

As DNA, the CDR3 is TGTGCCAGCAGCTTAGATCAGGGCGGAGAGACCCAGTACTTC. This translates into CASSLDQGGETQYF. This chain connects TRBV7-2 to TRBJ2-5; D possibly corresponds to TRBD1 (5 bases). This CDR3 has 14 residues. CDR1 and CDR2 from the germline V gene are SGHTA and FQGNSA. Trimming took off 1 base at V and 4 bases at J, with 10 bases between the two ends.

The chain's CDR3 is CSVRQGTNTDTQYF. The CDR3 nucleotides are TGCAGCGTCCGACAGGGGACAAACACAGATACGCAGTATTTT. The J gene is TRBJ2-3, the V gene TRBV29-1; 8 bases are shared with TRBD1. V shed 6 bases, J shed 2 bases, and the junction held 7 bases outside the gene matches. Germline CDR1 is SQVTM and CDR2 is ANQGSEA. This CDR3 contains 14 residues.

CDR3 bases: TGTGCCACCAGCTCAACTAGCGGGCGAACCACAACCGGGGAGCTGTTTTTT. It encodes CATSSTSGRTTTGELFF. The chain links TRBV15 to TRBJ2-2, with 9 bases fitting TRBD2. V shed 5 bases and J 5 bases; nucleotides not matched to a gene: 12. From germline, CDR1 is LNHNV and CDR2 YYDKDF (reference sequence). CDR3 size: 17 residues.

V is TRBV6-6 and J is TRBJ1-3; D possibly corresponds to TRBD1 (5 bases). The CDR3 spans 16 residues. Trimming pared 0 bases from V and 3 bases from J, leaving 12 bases between. Germline CDR1 is MNHNY and CDR2 is SVGAGI (reference sequence). Here the CDR3 reads CASSYSFGGSGNTIYF. CDR3 nucleotides: TGTGCCAGCAGTTACTCGTTCGGGGGAAGTGGAAACACCATATATTTT.

The V call is TRBV14, the J call TRBJ2-7, with 9 bases matching TRBD2. Germline lookup yields CDR1 SGHDN and CDR2 FVKESK. Trimming took 5 bases from V and 3 from J; bases not matched to a gene: 5. The CDR3 has 14 residues. In DNA form, the CDR3 reads TGTGCCAGCAGCAGTGTTAGCGGGAGCTACGAGCAGTACTTC. Its protein product is CASSSVSGSYEQYF.

This clone was found once. The genes are TRBV7-3 and TRBJ2-1; D unclear. The CDR3 totals 15 residues. CDR1 and CDR2 (germline): SGHTA, FQGTGA. V shed 2 bases and J shed 9 bases, with 17 bases lying between them. The CDR3 DNA follows: TGTGCCAGCAGCTTAGGGCCCCCCCCCGCCAGTGAGCAGTTCTTC. This sequence encodes CASSLGPPPASEQFF.

The V and J genes are TRBV7-2 and TRBJ2-3; D not resolved. The CDR3 has 16 amino acids. V dropped 5 bases and J dropped 0 bases, with 15 bases sitting between them. In germline, CDR1 is SGHTA, CDR2 FQGNSA. CDR3 nucleotide sequence: TGTGCCAGCAGCCCCTATAAACAGATCAGCACAGATACGCAGTATTTT. It translates to CASSPYKQISTDTQYF.

The genes are TRBV7-9 and TRBJ2-1; possibly TRBD2 for D (5 bases). The CDR3 runs 13 residues. The germline V and J ends were trimmed by 5 bases and 3 bases, with 8 bases remaining between them. Germline CDR1 is SEHNR and CDR2 is FQNEAQ (reference sequence). The CDR3 is CASSPAGYNEQFF. CDR3 DNA sequence: TGTGCCAGCAGCCCCGCGGGCTACAATGAGCAGTTCTTC. Full variable domain (missing parts from reference TRBV7-9 and TRBJ2-1): DTGVSQNPRHKITKRGQNVTFRCDPISEHNRLYWYRQTLGQGPEFLTYFQNEAQLEKSRLLSDRFSAERPKGSFSTLEIQRTEQGDSAMYLCASSPAGYNEQFFGPGTRLTVL.

The rearrangement uses TRBV5-1 and TRBJ1-6, with 8 bases that match TRBD1. Germline V gives CDR1 SGHRS, CDR2 YFSETQ. The V gene end was trimmed by 2 bases and the J gene end by 10 bases; junction bases not matched to a gene: 5. The CDR3 is 14 residues long. DNA of the CDR3: TGCGCCAGCAGCTTATTGACAGGGGAATCACCCCTCCACTTT. This translates into CASSLLTGESPLHF.

J is TRBJ2-1 and V is TRBV28; D might be TRBD1 (6 bases). Trimming shortened V by 1 base and J by 5 bases, and 21 bases separated the two germline ends. The CDR3 consists of 18 residues. Germline CDR1 reads MDHEN; CDR2 reads SYDVKM. The CDR3: CASSLLWAGASENNEQFF. The CDR3 region has the DNA TGTGCCAGCAGTTTATTATGGGCAGGGGCTTCGGAAAACAATGAGCAGTTCTTC.

V and J are TRBV7-9 and TRBJ2-2; 12 bases are a match to TRBD1. Per the germline V gene, CDR1 is SEHNR and CDR2 is FQNEAQ (reference sequence). This CDR3 is built from 16 residues. Trimming took 5 bases from V and 4 from J; bases not matched to a gene: 5. CDR3 sequence: CASSVGQGASTGELFF. CDR3 DNA sequence: TGTGCCAGCAGCGTGGGACAGGGGGCTAGCACCGGGGAGCTGTTTTTT.

The chain employs TRBV10-3 and TRBJ2-1; 7 bases line up with TRBD2. V lost 1 base, J lost 6 bases, and 9 bases stayed unmatched. Germline lookup yields CDR1 ENHRY and CDR2 SYGVKD. CDR3 length equals 16 residues. The CDR3 DNA follows: TGTGCCATCAGTGAGTGGGGGGGAGGTTCCGGCAATGAGCAGTTCTTC. Translated: CAISEWGGGSGNEQFF.

In its sample, this clone was seen a few times. The CDR3 sequence: CASSPGQGGIFGYGYTF. The CDR3 DNA reads as TGCGCCAGCAGCCCGGGACAGGGGGGCATCTTTGGCTATGGCTACACCTTC. The rearrangement uses TRBV5-1 and TRBJ1-2, with 11 bases fitting TRBD1. V shed 4 bases and J 4 bases; nucleotides not matched to a gene: 12. Germline values: CDR1 SGHRS, CDR2 YFSETQ. The CDR3 is 17 amino acids.

The chain recombines TRBV5-1 with TRBJ1-1; perhaps TRBD1 as D (6 bases). The length of the CDR3 is 14 residues. Trimming pared 0 bases from V and 6 bases from J, leaving 12 bases between. CDR1 and CDR2 from the germline V gene are SGHRS and YFSETQ. CDR3 DNA: TGCGCCAGCAGCTTGGAAACAGGGCGCCCTGAAGCTTTCTTT. Translating gives CASSLETGRPEAFF.

The chain links TRBV5-4 to TRBJ2-1, with D unresolved. In germline, CDR1 is SGHNT, CDR2 YYREEE (reference sequence). The CDR3 consists of 15 residues. Trimming took 0 bases from V and 0 from J, leaving 7 bases between them. CDR3 in amino acids: CASSLVGGSYNEQFF. The CDR3 coding sequence is TGTGCCAGCAGCTTGGTTGGCGGCTCCTACAATGAGCAGTTCTTC.

This chain joins TRBV5-4 and TRBJ2-1; a weak D match, TRBD2 (6 bases). Trimming cost V 2 bases and J 8 bases, with 14 bases left between them. The CDR3 covers 14 residues. Germline loops: CDR1 SGHNT, CDR2 YYREEE (reference sequence). The DNA of the CDR3 is TGTGCCAGCAGCTTAGGCGGGAAGGGCTATGAGCAGTTCTTC. Encoded protein: CASSLGGKGYEQFF.

This chain joins TRBV6-1 and TRBJ1-4; D is unresolved. The germline gives CDR1 MNHNS, CDR2 SASEGT. With 3 bases removed from V and 2 bases from J, the gap between germline ends came to 16 bases. This CDR3 has 17 residues. The CDR3 DNA reads as TGTGCCAGCAGTGATGGATGGGAACAGCCCACTAATGAAAAACTGTTTTTT. Translating it yields CASSDGWEQPTNEKLFF.